Sequencing of this T cell receptor beta chain was carried out in a study of T cell responses to AZD1222 COVID-19 vaccine. Turning to this clone: The antigen remains unidentified.

TCRdb's table, derived via immunoSEQ multiplex PCR, lists solely in-frame clones and lacks some. The profile shows about 180,000 clones, 75% to 95% of them singletons. This CDR3 is 13 amino acids long. Trimming pared 0 bases from V and 0 bases from J, leaving 5 bases between. The V gene's germline CDR1 is SQVTM and CDR2 ANQGSEA. The study's findings and limits: Repertoire sampling happened only post peak T cell response. Across the whole spike, CD4 TCRs peaked at regions 160-218 and 743-854. Donors were mostly white British, more females; clonal diversity possibly underestimated.

Sequencing used peripheral blood, obtained on day 0 of AZD1222 vaccination. This chain joins TRBV29-1 and TRBJ1-2, with unresolved D. The receptor's source is an adult in good health. CDR3: CSVEDGSNYGYTF. CDR3 bases: TGCAGCGTTGAAGACGGCTCTAACTATGGCTACACCTTC.